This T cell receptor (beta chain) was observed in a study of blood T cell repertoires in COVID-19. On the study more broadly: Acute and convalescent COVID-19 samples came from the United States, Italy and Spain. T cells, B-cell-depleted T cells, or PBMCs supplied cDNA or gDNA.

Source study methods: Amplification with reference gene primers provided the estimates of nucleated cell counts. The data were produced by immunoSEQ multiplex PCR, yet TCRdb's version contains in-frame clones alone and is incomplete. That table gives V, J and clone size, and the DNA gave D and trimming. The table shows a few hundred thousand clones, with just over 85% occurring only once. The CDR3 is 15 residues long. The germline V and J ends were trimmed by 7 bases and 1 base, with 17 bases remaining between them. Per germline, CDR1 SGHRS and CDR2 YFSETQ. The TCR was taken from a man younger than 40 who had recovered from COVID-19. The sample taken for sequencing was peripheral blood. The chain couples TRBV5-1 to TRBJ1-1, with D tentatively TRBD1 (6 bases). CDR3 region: CASFSSGTQNTEAFF. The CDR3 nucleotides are TGCGCCAGCTTTTCCTCCGGGACACAGAACACTGAAGCTTTCTTT.